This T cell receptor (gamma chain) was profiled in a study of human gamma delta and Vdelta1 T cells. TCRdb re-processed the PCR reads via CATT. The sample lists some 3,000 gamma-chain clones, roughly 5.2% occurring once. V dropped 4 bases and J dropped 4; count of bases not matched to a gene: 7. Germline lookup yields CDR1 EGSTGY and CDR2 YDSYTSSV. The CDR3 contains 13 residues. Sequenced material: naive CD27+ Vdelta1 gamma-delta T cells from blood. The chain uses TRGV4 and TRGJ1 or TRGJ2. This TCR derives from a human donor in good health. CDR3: CATWDARYYKKLF. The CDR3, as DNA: TGTGCCACCTGGGACGCGCGATATTATAAGAAACTCTTT.